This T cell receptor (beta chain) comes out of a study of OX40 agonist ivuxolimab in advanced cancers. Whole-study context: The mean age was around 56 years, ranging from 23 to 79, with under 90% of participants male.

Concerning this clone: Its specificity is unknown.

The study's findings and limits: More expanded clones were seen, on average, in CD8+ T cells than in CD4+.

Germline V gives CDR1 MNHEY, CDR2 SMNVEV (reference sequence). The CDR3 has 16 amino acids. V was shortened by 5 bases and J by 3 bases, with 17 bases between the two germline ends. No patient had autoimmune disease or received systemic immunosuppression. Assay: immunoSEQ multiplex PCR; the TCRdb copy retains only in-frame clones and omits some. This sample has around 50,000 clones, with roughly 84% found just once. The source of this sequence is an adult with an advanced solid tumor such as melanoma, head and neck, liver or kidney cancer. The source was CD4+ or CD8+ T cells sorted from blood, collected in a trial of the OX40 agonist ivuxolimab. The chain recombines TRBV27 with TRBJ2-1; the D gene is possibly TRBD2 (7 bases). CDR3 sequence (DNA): TGTGCCAGCAGTCCCCTCGGGGGGCCGAACTACAATGAGCAGTTCTTC. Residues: CASSPLGGPNYNEQFF.